This is a list of T cell receptor beta chains from one sample in a study of cytomegalovirus exposure and HLA in healthy donors. The protocol was immunoSEQ multiplex PCR, while the TCRdb copy is restricted to in-frame clones and leaves out a portion. In the table there are 150,000 to 200,000 clones, under 85% of which are singletons. The sample comprised PBMCs. The receptor source for this set is a man in his fifties or sixties in good health and CMV-seropositive. CDR3s include the opening cysteine and the closing phenylalanine or tryptophan. A D gene is named only where the DNA matches it firmly. The listing skips clone size in some rows; elsewhere it reads once, few, many or a size class.

clone size	D gene	V gene	J gene	CDR3 protein	CDR3 DNA
.	TRBD1	TRBV19	TRBJ1-6	CASTPTGGHSPLHF	TGTGCCAGTACCCCGACAGGGGGACACTCACCCCTCCACTTT
few	.	TRBV5-6	TRBJ1-2	CASRRAPTGDSYGYTF	TGTGCCAGCAGACGTGCCCCCACAGGAGATTCATACGGCTACACCTTC
.	TRBD1	TRBV6-6	TRBJ2-5	CASSYWTGGETQYF	TGTGCCAGCAGTTACTGGACAGGGGGAGAGACCCAGTACTTC
.	.	TRBV27	TRBJ1-4	CASSRTHATNEKLFF	TGTGCCAGCAGTCGGACACATGCAACTAATGAAAAACTGTTTTTT
.	.	TRBV25-1	TRBJ2-5	CASNQNNQETQYF	TGTGCCAGCAACCAGAACAACCAAGAGACCCAGTACTTC
.	TRBD2	TRBV7-9	TRBJ2-7	CASSRGEDYEQYF	TGTGCCAGCTCCCGGGGGGAGGACTACGAGCAGTACTTC
few	TRBD1	TRBV7-9	TRBJ1-2	CASSASGTGYGYTF	TGTGCCAGCAGCGCCTCCGGGACAGGGTATGGCTACACCTTC
.	.	TRBV27	TRBJ2-7	CASSLQGNTYEQYF	TGTGCCAGCAGTTTACAGGGGAATACCTACGAGCAGTACTTC
.	.	TRBV29-1	TRBJ1-2	CSVGGDGYTF	TGCAGCGTTGGGGGAGATGGCTACACCTTC
.	.	TRBV28	TRBJ1-5	CASKQGTNQPQHF	TGTGCCAGCAAACAGGGAACTAATCAGCCCCAGCATTTT
once	.	TRBV18	TRBJ1-5	CASSPETDSNQPQHF	TGTGCCAGCTCACCTGAGACAGATAGCAATCAGCCCCAGCATTTT
few	.	TRBV10-2	TRBJ1-4	CASSESRRGGNEKLFF	TGCGCCAGCAGTGAGTCGCGGAGGGGCGGTAATGAAAAACTGTTTTTT
.	.	TRBV2	TRBJ2-7	CASSDTGMEEQYF	TGTGCCAGCAGTGATACAGGAATGGAGGAGCAGTACTTC
.	TRBD2	TRBV30	TRBJ2-7	CAWSPGLVSSYEQYF	TGTGCCTGGAGTCCGGGACTAGTTAGCTCCTACGAGCAGTACTTC
few	.	TRBV9	TRBJ1-2	CASSVADSPNYGYTF	TGTGCCAGCAGCGTAGCGGACAGCCCGAACTATGGCTACACCTTC
.	TRBD2	TRBV11-1	TRBJ2-2	CASSLLAGENTGELFF	TGTGCCAGCAGCTTACTAGCGGGGGAGAACACCGGGGAGCTGTTTTTT
.	.	TRBV27	TRBJ1-1	CASSLRGDTGAFF	TGTGCCAGCAGTTTAAGGGGTGACACTGGAGCTTTCTTT
.	.	TRBV5-1	TRBJ2-1	CASSLILNEQFF	TGCGCCAGCAGCTTGATTTTAAATGAGCAGTTCTTC
.	TRBD2	TRBV28	TRBJ2-3	CASSVTSGREYF	TGTGCCAGCAGTGTGACTAGCGGGAGGGAGTATTTT
once	.	TRBV5-6	TRBJ1-2	CASSLADSNYGYTF	TGTGCCAGCAGCTTGGCCGACAGTAACTATGGCTACACCTTC
.	TRBD1	TRBV19	TRBJ1-2	CASSEFGTANYGYTF	TGTGCCAGTAGTGAGTTTGGGACAGCAAACTATGGCTACACCTTC
.	TRBD1	TRBV7-2	TRBJ1-5	CASSLAPYRDRGPQPQHF	TGTGCCAGCAGCTTAGCCCCGTACCGGGACAGGGGGCCTCAGCCCCAGCATTTT
.	TRBD2	TRBV5-8	TRBJ2-3	CASSLAPGLARSTDTQYF	TGTGCCAGCAGCTTGGCCCCGGGACTAGCAAGAAGCACAGATACGCAGTATTTT
.	.	TRBV5-1	TRBJ1-1	CASSSVLNTEAFF	TGCGCCAGCAGCTCAGTACTGAACACTGAAGCTTTCTTT
.	.	TRBV2	TRBJ1-4	CASSYHSEKLFF	TGTGCCAGCAGTTATCACTCGGAAAAACTGTTTTTT
.	TRBD1	TRBV7-9	TRBJ2-3	CASSPGQGSDTQYF	TGTGCCAGCAGCCCCGGACAGGGCTCAGATACGCAGTATTTT
.	.	TRBV28	TRBJ2-5	CASSSGTRYQETQYF	TGTGCCAGCAGTTCCGGGACAAGGTACCAAGAGACCCAGTACTTC
.	TRBD2	TRBV5-6	TRBJ2-1	CASSLTSGYNEQFF	TGTGCCAGCAGCTTAACTAGCGGCTACAATGAGCAGTTCTTC
few	TRBD1	TRBV9	TRBJ1-1	CASSGVGTGTEAFF	TGTGCCAGCAGCGGCGTGGGGACAGGCACTGAAGCTTTCTTT
once	.	TRBV5-1	TRBJ1-2	CASTAGGSSGYTF	TGCGCCAGCACTGCGGGAGGGTCAAGTGGCTACACCTTC
.	.	TRBV13	TRBJ1-2	CASSFPSAGEANYGYTF	TGTGCCAGCAGCTTCCCCTCGGCCGGGGAAGCTAACTATGGCTACACCTTC
.	.	TRBV11-1	TRBJ2-7	CASSPGWEQYF	TGTGCCAGCAGCCCCGGGTGGGAGCAGTACTTC
.	.	TRBV29-1	TRBJ1-1	CSVEDNREGTEAFF	TGCAGCGTTGAAGATAACAGGGAGGGCACTGAAGCTTTCTTT
.	TRBD2	TRBV19	TRBJ2-5	CVSSIGLYGRDQETQYF	TGTGTCAGTAGTATAGGTCTTTACGGGAGGGACCAAGAGACCCAGTACTTC
once	.	TRBV5-6	TRBJ2-2	CASNRNTGELFF	TGTGCCAGCAACAGGAACACCGGGGAGCTGTTTTTT
.	.	TRBV7-8	TRBJ2-7	CASSFREEAHEQYF	TGTGCCAGCAGCTTCCGGGAAGAAGCCCACGAGCAGTACTTC
.	.	TRBV9	TRBJ2-5	CASSVAQGRETQYF	TGTGCCAGCAGCGTAGCTCAGGGGAGAGAGACCCAGTACTTC
few	.	TRBV4-3	TRBJ1-5	CASSQDLSGQLGPQHF	TGCGCCAGCAGCCAAGATCTAAGCGGCCAGTTGGGGCCCCAGCATTTT
few	.	TRBV7-2	TRBJ2-5	CASSLVGRGQETQYF	TGTGCCAGCAGCTTAGTTGGTAGGGGGCAAGAGACCCAGTACTTC
.	TRBD1	TRBV6-5	TRBJ2-7	CATRDRSHEQYF	TGTGCCACCCGGGACAGGTCGCACGAGCAGTACTTC
.	.	TRBV27	TRBJ1-4	CASSASRGNEKLFF	TGTGCCAGCAGTGCCTCCAGGGGTAATGAAAAACTGTTTTTT
.	TRBD1	TRBV28	TRBJ2-7	CASSDRASIYEQYF	TGTGCCAGCAGTGACAGGGCTAGTATCTACGAGCAGTACTTC
.	TRBD2	TRBV4-1	TRBJ2-3	CASALRASGGTDTQYF	TGCGCCAGCGCCCTTCGGGCTAGCGGGGGTACAGATACGCAGTATTTT
.	.	TRBV6-1	TRBJ1-3	CASRADVNTIYF	TGTGCCAGCAGGGCAGATGTGAACACCATATATTTT
.	.	TRBV18	TRBJ2-5	CASSPSSGGETQYF	TGTGCCAGCTCACCATCGAGCGGCGGAGAGACCCAGTACTTC
.	.	TRBV19	TRBJ2-1	CASSRWGQEREGRRGNEQFF	TGTGCCAGTAGTAGGTGGGGGCAAGAGAGGGAGGGTCGGAGGGGCAATGAGCAGTTCTTC
.	TRBD1	TRBV9	TRBJ1-3	CASSFRDRSGNTIYF	TGTGCCAGCAGCTTCCGGGACAGGTCCGGAAACACCATATATTTT
few	TRBD1	TRBV7-9	TRBJ2-7	CASSKTDRGVLYEQYF	TGTGCCAGCAGCAAAACAGACAGGGGGGTTCTTTACGAGCAGTACTTC
.	TRBD2	TRBV19	TRBJ2-5	CASSIGGGAETQYF	TGTGCCAGTAGTATAGGCGGGGGGGCAGAGACCCAGTACTTC
.	.	TRBV7-9	TRBJ1-4	CASSDDRREEKLFF	TGTGCCAGCAGCGACGACAGGAGAGAGGAAAAACTGTTTTTT
.	TRBD2	TRBV27	TRBJ2-1	CATKPLAGGLSSYNEQFF	TGTGCCACCAAGCCTCTAGCGGGGGGCCTGAGCTCCTACAATGAGCAGTTCTTC
.	TRBD1	TRBV5-1	TRBJ2-7	CASSLGPGTGEYEQYF	TGCGCCAGCAGCTTGGGCCCCGGGACAGGGGAATACGAGCAGTACTTC
.	TRBD2	TRBV27	TRBJ2-1	CASSPRLAGLLYNEQFF	TGTGCCAGCAGTCCTCGACTAGCGGGACTACTATACAATGAGCAGTTCTTC
.	.	TRBV6-5	TRBJ1-5	CASSYSRVSSQPQHF	TGTGCCAGCAGTTACTCGAGGGTGTCAAGTCAGCCCCAGCATTTT
.	.	TRBV6-1	TRBJ1-5	CASSEIGGAGQPQHF	TGTGCCAGCAGTGAAATTGGGGGGGCGGGTCAGCCCCAGCATTTT
once	.	TRBV27	TRBJ2-7	CASSLSGLLSYEQYF	TGTGCCAGCAGCCTTAGTGGTTTATTATCCTACGAGCAGTACTTC
.	TRBD1	TRBV11-2	TRBJ2-7	CASSSGQGKLEQYF	TGTGCCAGCAGCTCGGGACAGGGGAAACTCGAGCAGTACTTC